This paragraph covers one TCR beta chain sequence. Participant-given clinical history determined each cohort assignment. This sample was included in a study of blood T cell repertoires in COVID-19. Study-wide context: PBMCs, B-cell-depleted T cells, or T cells were the source of the cDNA or gDNA that made up the material.

The data were produced by immunoSEQ multiplex PCR, yet TCRdb's version contains in-frame clones alone and is incomplete. The sample lists about 240,000 clones; 86% were seen once. The clonotype was recovered from a woman aged 40 to 49 with acute COVID-19. Sequencing input: PBMCs or T cells enriched from blood (not recorded which).

Here the CDR3 reads CASSEAGMSNQPQHF. DNA of the CDR3: TGTGCCAGCAGTGAAGCTGGCATGAGCAATCAGCCCCAGCATTTT. The chain has TRBV6-1 and TRBJ1-5; D ambiguous. With 0 bases removed from V and 1 base from J, the gap between germline ends came to 7 bases. The CDR3 contains 15 residues. Germline CDR1 and CDR2: MNHNS and SASEGT.